Listed here are 18 T cell receptor beta chains from one sample, sequenced in a study of OX40 agonist ivuxolimab in advanced cancers. Clones were read by immunoSEQ multiplex PCR, and TCRdb kept only the in-frame ones, dropping some. Of roughly 48,000 clones in the sample, around four fifths were seen once. This specimen was CD4+ or CD8+ T cells sorted from blood, taken in a trial of the OX40 agonist ivuxolimab. The receptors were gathered from an adult with an advanced solid tumor such as melanoma, head and neck, liver or kidney cancer.

This chain uses TRBV19 with TRBJ1-2; D gene ambiguous. Trimming left V 3 bases short and J 8 bases short, with 22 bases between. CDR1 and CDR2 from the germline V gene are LNHDA and SQIVND (reference sequence). CDR3 length equals 16 residues. CDR3 loop: CASSITLAGRVGGYTF. The CDR3, as DNA: TGTGCCAGTAGTATTACACTGGCCGGTCGAGTCGGCGGCTACACCTTC.

The rearrangement joins TRBV19 to TRBJ1-4; D ambiguous. The CDR3 loop spans 16 amino acids. V was trimmed by 4 bases and J by 2 bases, leaving 14 bases between them. The germline gives CDR1 LNHDA, CDR2 SQIVND (reference sequence). CDR3 nucleotide sequence: TGTGCCAGTAGTACCGGACGTCAGTGGACTAATGAAAAACTGTTTTTT. This gives the protein CASSTGRQWTNEKLFF.

The rearrangement links TRBV11-2 to TRBJ1-3; D may be TRBD1 (5 bases). The CDR3 consists of 14 residues. Trimming shortened V by 4 bases and J by 0 bases, and 7 bases separated the two germline ends. The germline CDR1 and CDR2 sequences are SGHAT and FQNNGV. CDR3 loop: CASSSDSSGNTIYF. The CDR3 bases are TGTGCCAGCAGCTCCGACAGCTCTGGAAACACCATATATTTT.

CDR3 nucleotide sequence: TGTGCCAGCAGCTTAGCGGGGGCAGGAACCTACGAGCAGTACTTC. This codes for CASSLAGAGTYEQYF. This chain connects TRBV7-8 to TRBJ2-7, with D tentatively TRBD1 (6 bases). The CDR3 length is 15 residues. V shed 0 bases and J shed 2 bases, with 11 bases lying between them. Germline assignment: CDR1 SGHVS and CDR2 FQNEAQ.

This chain uses TRBV6-5 with TRBJ1-5; D not resolved. V was clipped by 4 bases and J by 2 bases, with 9 bases between them. Germline V CDR1 and CDR2: MNHEY, SVGAGI. This CDR3 spans 14 amino acids. For the CDR3, the DNA is TGTGCCAGCAGTTTAAGGTCCCGCAATCAGCCCCAGCATTTT. It encodes CASSLRSRNQPQHF.

J is TRBJ2-5 and V is TRBV11-2; maybe TRBD1 (5 bases). The CDR3 has 15 residues. Per the germline V gene, CDR1 is SGHAT and CDR2 is FQNNGV. Trimming pared 1 base from V and 5 bases from J, leaving 14 bases between. The CDR3 loop reads CASSLAAGKVETQYF. DNA for the CDR3: TGTGCCAGCAGCTTAGCGGCAGGGAAGGTTGAGACCCAGTACTTC.

J is TRBJ1-5 and V is TRBV30; tentatively, D is TRBD1 (5 bases). The V gene lost 2 bases and the J gene lost 5 bases, with 13 bases spanning the gap. The CDR3 has 14 residues. In germline, CDR1 is GTSNPN, CDR2 SVGIG (reference sequence). The CDR3 region has the DNA TGTGCCTGGAGTCTGGGGGGATTCGATCAGCCCCAGCATTTT. Amino acid sequence: CAWSLGGFDQPQHF.

Here the CDR3 reads CASSLDLIPGNTIYF. The CDR3 bases are TGTGCCAGCAGCTTAGATCTCATTCCTGGAAACACCATATATTTT. This chain links TRBV5-5 with TRBJ1-3; D is uncertain. Germline V gene data show CDR1 as SGHKS and CDR2 as YYEKEE (reference sequence). V lost 2 bases and J lost 2, with 11 bases in between. The CDR3 totals 15 residues.

V gene TRBV19 combines with J gene TRBJ2-3, with 9 bases fitting TRBD2. Trimming removed 8 bases from V and 0 bases from J; junction bases left unmatched: 6. The V gene's germline CDR1 is LNHDA and CDR2 SQIVND (reference sequence). This CDR3 spans 15 amino acids. CDR3 region: CASVSGRGSTDTQYF. As DNA, the CDR3 is TGTGCCAGTGTTAGCGGGAGAGGGAGCACAGATACGCAGTATTTT.

The rearrangement uses TRBV7-3 and TRBJ1-1; 7 bases map to TRBD1. This CDR3 spans 14 amino acids. The junction had 11 bases not matched to a gene; V was cut back by 3 bases and J by 10 bases. The germline CDR1 and CDR2 sequences are SGHTA and FQGTGA. CDR3 protein: CASSFGHRGGPAFF. The CDR3 DNA reads as TGTGCCAGCAGCTTCGGACACAGGGGAGGGCCAGCTTTCTTT.

CDR3 protein: CASSYSGGRAGDTQYF. CDR3 DNA sequence: TGTGCCAGCAGTTACTCTGGCGGGAGGGCTGGAGATACGCAGTATTTT. The chain is built from TRBV6-5 and TRBJ2-3; 9 bases map to TRBD2. With 0 bases clipped from V and 5 bases from J, the junction kept 6 bases outside the gene matches. Per the germline V gene, CDR1 is MNHEY and CDR2 is SVGAGI. The CDR3 has 16 amino acids.

This clone is a singleton in its sample. This chain uses TRBV7-8 with TRBJ2-7; D gene ambiguous. This CDR3 is built from 15 residues. Germline-derived CDR1 and CDR2 are SGHVS and FQNEAQ. V was clipped by 4 bases and J by 0 bases, with 13 bases between them. CDR3 sequence: CASSSDFLSSYEQYF. CDR3 DNA: TGTGCCAGCAGCTCAGACTTCTTGAGCTCCTACGAGCAGTACTTC. Supplemented by reference TRBV7-8 and TRBJ2-7, the full variable domain reads GAGVSQSPRYKVAKRGQDVALRCDPISGHVSLFWYQQALGQGPEFLTYFQNEAQLDKSGLPSDRFFAERPEGSVSTLKIQRTQQEDSAVYLCASSSDFLSSYEQYFGPGTRLTVT.

Comments on this clone: The sample has other DNA sequences that encode this CDR3 too. The chain carries TRBV7-2 and TRBJ2-5; no clear D gene. Trimming left V 5 bases short and J 7 bases short, with 11 bases between. CDR3 length: 12 amino acids. Germline CDR1 reads SGHTA; CDR2 reads FQGNSA. The CDR3 nucleotides read TGTGCCAGCAGCACTCGATCGGGGACCCAGTACTTC. Protein product: CASSTRSGTQYF. The full variable domain, rest sourced from reference TRBV7-2 and TRBJ2-5, is GAGVSQSPSNKVTEKGKDVELRCDPISGHTALYWYRQSLGQGLEFLIYFQGNSAPDKSGLPSDRFSAERTGGSVSTLTIQRTQQEDSAVYLCASSTRSGTQYFGPGTRLLVL.

V and J are TRBV7-3 and TRBJ1-1; unclear D gene. V lost 1 base, J lost 4 bases, and 7 bases lay in between. Germline loops: CDR1 SGHTA, CDR2 FQGTGA. The CDR3 loop spans 13 amino acids. The CDR3 region has the DNA TGTGCCAGCAGCTTAAAGGTAGGCACTGAAGCTTTCTTT. This encodes CASSLKVGTEAFF.

The V and J genes are TRBV2 and TRBJ2-1; possible D gene TRBD1, 6 bases. Germline V lookup: CDR1 SNHLY, CDR2 FYNNEI. The CDR3 sequence is 13 residues long. The V end was cut by 4 bases, the J end by 7 bases, with 11 bases between. The CDR3 bases are TGTGCCAGCAGTGCGACCCAGGGGAATGAGCAGTTCTTC. This translates into CASSATQGNEQFF.

With regard to this clone: A read error may produce the germline difference seen at one junction end. V gene TRBV30 combines with J gene TRBJ1-6; maybe TRBD1 (6 bases). CDR1 GTSNPN and CDR2 SVGIG come from the germline V gene (reference sequence). This CDR3 comprises 14 residues. The CDR3 loop reads CARSVGQRNSPLHF. CDR3 sequence (DNA): TGTGCCCGGAGTGTCGGACAGCGTAATTCACCCCTCCACTTT.

This chain joins TRBV6-6 and TRBJ1-2, with 8 bases aligning to TRBD1. Trimming removed 7 bases from V and 6 bases from J; junction bases left unmatched: 13. The CDR3 is 15 amino acids. Germline lookup yields CDR1 MNHNY and CDR2 SVGAGI (reference sequence). The CDR3 DNA reads as TGTGCCAGCACCGGGATGGACAGGGCGGAACATGGCTACACCTTC. Translating gives CASTGMDRAEHGYTF.

The V and J genes are TRBV5-6 and TRBJ2-1, with 12 bases matching TRBD2. Per the germline V gene, CDR1 is SGHDT and CDR2 is YYEEEE. The CDR3 contains 12 residues. The trim removed 4 bases at V and 13 bases at J, leaving 3 bases unmatched. This chain's CDR3 is CASSRLAGVQFF. The CDR3 region has the DNA TGTGCCAGCAGCAGACTAGCGGGAGTACAGTTCTTC.